Shown below are 21 T cell receptor beta chains from a single sample sequenced in a study of blood T cell repertoires in COVID-19. Sequenced by immunoSEQ multiplex PCR; TCRdb stores in-frame clones only, minus some. The sample lists 200,000 to 250,000 clones, approximately 78% occurring once. Sequencing input: peripheral blood. The receptors here all came from a woman between 70 and 85 years old with COVID-19, enrolled during active disease.

V gene TRBV6-5 combines with J gene TRBJ1-5, with TRBD1 matching over 8 bases. V lost 6 bases to trimming and J lost 1 base; unmatched junction nucleotides: 5. This CDR3 is built from 15 residues. CDR1 and CDR2 (germline): MNHEY, SVGAGI. Written as DNA, the CDR3 is TGTGCCAGCAGAGACAGGGGCGGAAGCAATCAGCCCCAGCATTTT. Its translation: CASRDRGGSNQPQHF.

The gene calls are TRBV5-1 and TRBJ2-2, with 8 positions matching TRBD2. V shed 7 bases, J shed 2 bases, and the junction held 7 bases outside the gene matches. Germline V gene sequence: CDR1 SGHRS, CDR2 YFSETQ. The CDR3 sequence is 15 residues long. Written as DNA, the CDR3 is TGCGCCAGCTTGGAAGTAGCGGGAAACACCGGGGAGCTGTTTTTT. It encodes CASLEVAGNTGELFF.

The V call is TRBV24-1, the J call TRBJ1-5; D might be TRBD1 (6 bases). Germline lookup yields CDR1 KGHDR and CDR2 SFDVKD. Trimming left V 2 bases short and J 4 bases short, with 14 bases between. This CDR3 has 16 residues. The CDR3 DNA reads as TGTGCCACCAGTGATTCCGGGACAAACTTTAATCAGCCCCAGCATTTT. Its protein is CATSDSGTNFNQPQHF.

The chain couples TRBV7-3 to TRBJ2-2; D gene ambiguous. CDR3 length: 16 residues. Trimming removed 5 bases from V and 1 base from J, with 14 bases in between. CDR1 and CDR2 from the germline V gene are SGHTA and FQGTGA. The CDR3 region has the DNA TGTGCCAGCAGCCCTGGGCAGGCGATGAACACCGGGGAGCTGTTTTTT. This encodes CASSPGQAMNTGELFF. Using reference TRBV7-3 and TRBJ2-2 for the parts outside the CDR3, the full variable domain is GAGVSQTPSNKVTEKGKYVELRCDPISGHTALYWYRQSLGQGPEFLIYFQGTGAADDSGLPNDRFFAVRPEGSVSTLKIQRTERGDSAVYLCASSPGQAMNTGELFFGEGSRLTVL.

The chain uses TRBV7-2 and TRBJ1-4, with no clear D. Trimming pared 2 bases from V and 4 bases from J, leaving 8 bases between. Germline V gene lookup returns CDR1 SGHTA and CDR2 FQGNSA. The CDR3 length is 14 residues. CDR3: CASSLTQNNEKLFF. The CDR3, as DNA: TGTGCCAGCAGCTTAACCCAGAATAATGAAAAACTGTTTTTT.

V gene TRBV9 combines with J gene TRBJ2-3, with TRBD2 matching over 8 bases. Germline assignment: CDR1 SGDLS and CDR2 YYNGEE. V lost 0 bases to trimming and J lost 3 bases; unmatched junction nucleotides: 6. The CDR3 sequence is 16 residues long. The CDR3: CASSVGPGGPTDTQYF. As DNA, the CDR3 is TGTGCCAGCAGCGTAGGACCGGGAGGGCCGACAGATACGCAGTATTTT.

The rearrangement uses TRBV30 and TRBJ1-2, with 9 bases fitting TRBD1. This CDR3 is built from 15 residues. Trimming cost V 4 bases and J 0 bases; bases outside gene matches: 6. CDR1 and CDR2 (germline): GTSNPN, SVGIG (reference sequence). CDR3 amino acids: CAWNRGLESNYGYTF. CDR3 in DNA: TGTGCCTGGAACAGGGGGCTTGAATCTAACTATGGCTACACCTTC.

This chain links TRBV7-2 with TRBJ1-6, with a tentative D call TRBD1 (6 bases). Germline V gives CDR1 SGHTA, CDR2 FQGNSA. Trimming removed 4 bases at V and 9 bases at J, with 13 bases between. The CDR3 is 14 residues long. The CDR3 reads CASSSDRWSSPLHF. CDR3 nucleotide sequence: TGTGCCAGCAGCTCCGACAGGTGGTCTTCACCCCTCCACTTT.

The genes are TRBV28 and TRBJ2-3, with D unresolved. Trimming removed 3 bases from V and 7 bases from J, with 11 bases in between. Germline assignment: CDR1 MDHEN and CDR2 SYDVKM. There are 13 residues in the CDR3. The CDR3 here is CASSLFAVHTQYF. The DNA of the CDR3 is TGTGCCAGCAGTTTGTTCGCGGTCCATACGCAGTATTTT.

The rearrangement links TRBV2 to TRBJ2-5; D gene unclear. Germline V gene sequence: CDR1 SNHLY, CDR2 FYNNEI. CDR3 length: 10 residues. The germline V and J ends were trimmed by 3 bases and 8 bases, with 4 bases remaining between them. The CDR3 loop is CASSDITQYF. The CDR3 nucleotides read TGTGCCAGCAGTGACATCACCCAGTACTTC.

Only a few counts were recorded for this clone. V and J are TRBV6-2 or TRBV6-3 and TRBJ1-5, with a weak D call TRBD1 (6 bases). Germline lookup yields CDR1 MNHEY and CDR2 SVGEGT. This CDR3 has 14 amino acids. The germline V and J ends were trimmed by 6 bases and 6 bases, with 15 bases remaining between them. Here the CDR3 DNA reads TGTGCCAGCAGCGGGACAAGTGAGGGTCAGCCCCAGCATTTT. Its protein product is CASSGTSEGQPQHF.

The chain uses TRBV5-1 and TRBJ2-3, with TRBD2 identical over 16 bases. J was trimmed by 1 base and V by 1 base; bases with no gene match: 3. The CDR3 runs to 18 residues. Germline CDR1 is SGHRS and CDR2 is YFSETQ. The CDR3 reads CASSLLGLAGGGTDTQYF. CDR3 DNA sequence: TGCGCCAGCAGCTTGTTGGGACTAGCGGGAGGGGGCACAGATACGCAGTATTTT.

V and J are TRBV7-2 and TRBJ2-1; 10 positions agree with TRBD2. Germline V lookup: CDR1 SGHTA, CDR2 FQGNSA. With 4 bases clipped from V and 5 bases from J, the junction kept 8 bases outside the gene matches. This CDR3 region has 16 residues. The CDR3 DNA is TGTGCCAGCAGCTCCCAGGCGCTAGCGGGAGACAATGAGCAGTTCTTC. Translated, it gives CASSSQALAGDNEQFF.

The gene calls are TRBV19 and TRBJ2-3; 10 bases map to TRBD1. Germline loops: CDR1 LNHDA, CDR2 SQIVND (reference sequence). V dropped 8 bases and J dropped 5; count of bases not matched to a gene: 7. This CDR3 contains 14 residues. The DNA for the CDR3 is TGTGCCAGTTCCCAGACAGGGGGCGGAGATACGCAGTATTTT. This encodes CASSQTGGGDTQYF.

The chain is built from TRBV28 and TRBJ2-1, with D possibly matching TRBD1 (6 bases). Germline CDR1 MDHEN, CDR2 SYDVKM. The CDR3 consists of 15 residues. The V end was cut by 6 bases, the J end by 5 bases, with 17 bases between. The DNA of the CDR3 is TGTGCCAGCAGCCCAAGCCTGGGGGCGGACAATGAGCAGTTCTTC. Protein: CASSPSLGADNEQFF.

The chain uses TRBV10-3 and TRBJ1-2; the D is unclear. The germline V gene has CDR1 ENHRY and CDR2 SYGVKD. V lost 3 bases and J lost 4, with 6 bases in between. The CDR3 runs to 12 residues. CDR3 residues: CAISDNLYGYTF. In DNA, the CDR3 is TGTGCCATCAGTGATAATCTCTATGGCTACACCTTC.

The chain has TRBV4-1 and TRBJ2-5, with D possibly TRBD1 on 5 matching bases. Trimming shortened V by 3 bases and J by 1 base, and 9 bases separated the two germline ends. Germline CDR1 MGHRA, CDR2 YSYEKL. The CDR3 length is 14 residues. This chain's CDR3 is CASSHRQTQETQYF. Here the CDR3 DNA reads TGCGCCAGCAGCCATCGACAGACCCAAGAGACCCAGTACTTC.

This chain links TRBV7-9 with TRBJ2-5; TRBD2 matches 7 bases. The V segment lost 5 bases and the J segment 4 bases; nucleotides outside the gene matches: 7. There are 14 residues in the CDR3. The germline V gene has CDR1 SEHNR and CDR2 FQNEAQ (reference sequence). The chain's CDR3 is CASSGGSLRETQYF. CDR3 sequence (DNA): TGTGCCAGCAGCGGCGGGAGTTTGAGAGAGACCCAGTACTTC.

The J gene is TRBJ2-7, the V gene TRBV5-1, with a tentative D call TRBD2 (5 bases). The CDR3 is 13 amino acids. Germline-derived CDR1 and CDR2 are SGHRS and YFSETQ. Trimming took off 1 base at V and 3 bases at J, with 8 bases between the two ends. The chain's CDR3 is CASSLTSYYEQYF. For the CDR3, the DNA is TGCGCCAGCAGCTTGACTAGTTACTACGAGCAGTACTTC.

The J gene is TRBJ2-1, the V gene TRBV18, with TRBD2 identical over 7 bases. The CDR3 spans 16 residues. Trimming removed 2 bases from V and 4 bases from J; junction bases left unmatched: 8. Germline CDR1 is KGHSH and CDR2 is LQKENI. The CDR3 DNA sequence: TGTGCCAGCTCACCAGGGCAGCGGGGCTTGTACAATGAGCAGTTCTTC. This encodes CASSPGQRGLYNEQFF.

This clone has a single count. This sequence joins TRBV28 and TRBJ2-3; 7 bases map to TRBD2. CDR3 length: 14 residues. Per germline, CDR1 MDHEN and CDR2 SYDVKM. The junction had 4 bases not matched to a gene; V was cut back by 4 bases and J by 3 bases. CDR3 region: CASSSRGWTDTQYF. In DNA, the CDR3 is TGTGCCAGCAGTTCGCGGGGGTGGACAGATACGCAGTATTTT.